These 14 T cell receptor beta chains were sequenced from one sample in a study of CD8 T cells in ankylosing spondylitis. Study-level points and caveats: A motif of 7 to 9 highly homologous TCR beta variants was seen as apparently characteristic of ankylosing spondylitis blood.

These receptors' targets are unknown. TCRdb re-called the 5' RACE reads through MiXCR, storing one row per CDR3 protein. This sample has around 220,000 distinct CDR3 sequences, with approximately 20% found just once. The sequenced material came from blood, either unsorted or a sorted T cell fraction (not recorded which). These receptors were collected from a male donor with ankylosing spondylitis.

Only a few counts were recorded for this clonotype. This chain uses TRBV6-4 with TRBJ1-6; 9 bases are shared with TRBD1. Per germline, CDR1 MRHNA and CDR2 SNTAGT. J lost 6 bases, V lost 6 bases, and 3 bases had no gene match. The CDR3 has 14 amino acids. CDR3 sequence (DNA): TGTGCCAGCAGCGCGGGACAGGGTAATTCACCCCTCCACTTT. It encodes CASSAGQGNSPLHF.

This clonotype was counted once. This rearrangement joins TRBV6-2 or TRBV6-3 to TRBJ2-2, with a weak D call TRBD2 (6 bases). The length of the CDR3 is 15 residues. The germline V gene encodes CDR1 MNHEY and CDR2 SVGEGT. V lost 7 bases and J lost 1, with 13 bases in between. The CDR3 region is CASTALARNTGELFF. CDR3 nucleotide sequence: TGTGCCAGCACGGCCCTAGCGAGGAACACCGGGGAGCTGTTTTTT.

This clonotype was detected ten times or more. The chain combines TRBV5-1 with TRBJ2-7; D possibly matches TRBD1 or TRBD2 (5 bases each). CDR1 is SGHRS, CDR2 YFSETQ, per germline. V shed 0 bases and J shed 6 bases, with 7 bases lying between them. This CDR3 spans 12 amino acids. This chain's CDR3 is CASSLGGVEQYF. The CDR3 region has the DNA TGCGCCAGCAGCTTGGGAGGGGTCGAGCAGTACTTC.

This clonotype was counted between two and nine times. The chain recombines TRBV12-3 or TRBV12-4 with TRBJ2-7; 9 bases are shared with TRBD1. After removal of 5 bases from V and 3 bases from J, the junction contained 5 bases not matched to a gene. CDR3 length: 14 residues. CDR3: CASSGTGSVYEQYF. CDR3 in DNA: TGTGCCAGCAGTGGGACAGGGTCCGTCTACGAGCAGTACTTC.

In this sample, this clonotype turned up many times. This chain joins TRBV12-3 or TRBV12-4 and TRBJ2-5; TRBD2 matches 7 bases. Trimming removed 2 bases from V and 5 bases from J; junction bases left unmatched: 5. The CDR3 loop spans 14 amino acids. Here the CDR3 reads CASSLFRGVETQYF. The CDR3, as DNA: TGTGCCAGCAGTTTATTTCGGGGGGTGGAGACCCAGTACTTC.

This clonotype has a count of ten or more. V and J are TRBV5-6 and TRBJ2-1; D is undetermined. With 0 bases removed from V and 5 bases from J, the gap between germline ends came to 9 bases. This CDR3 is built from 14 residues. Germline CDR1 is SGHDT and CDR2 is YYEEEE. This CDR3 is CASSLGLGNNEQFF. In nucleotides, the CDR3 is TGTGCCAGCAGCTTGGGGTTGGGAAACAATGAGCAGTTCTTC.

This clonotype was observed a few times. The chain links TRBV27 to TRBJ1-2; 7 nucleotides match TRBD1. The V gene end was trimmed by 3 bases and the J gene end by 2 bases; junction bases not matched to a gene: 3. Per the germline V gene, CDR1 is MNHEY and CDR2 is SMNVEV (reference sequence). The CDR3 contains 14 residues. CDR3 sequence: CASSLDRINYGYTF. The CDR3 DNA is TGTGCCAGCAGTTTGGACAGGATAAACTATGGCTACACCTTC.

This clonotype has a handful of counts. One end of the junction is discordant with germline, which a read error may explain. The rearrangement links TRBV12-3 or TRBV12-4 to TRBJ1-2; TRBD1 aligns across 9 bases. The CDR3 totals 13 residues. CDR3 loop: CASSSSGTGTGFF. CDR3 sequence (DNA): TGTGCCAGCAGTTCGTCCGGGACAGGGACCGGTTTCTTC.

The chain is built from TRBV7-9 and TRBJ2-7; 9 nucleotides agree with TRBD1. The CDR3 consists of 17 residues. V shed 6 bases and J 2 bases; nucleotides not matched to a gene: 14. CDR1 SEHNR and CDR2 FQNEAQ come from the germline V gene (reference sequence). DNA of the CDR3: TGTGCCAGCAGGAGTACCCGCGAGACAGGGGGAGCCTACGAGCAGTACTTC. It is translated as CASRSTRETGGAYEQYF.

This clonotype was counted between two and nine times. This chain uses TRBV6-2 or TRBV6-3 with TRBJ2-1, with 13 bases aligning to TRBD2. The J segment lost 4 bases and the V segment lost 6 bases, leaving 3 bases of the junction unmatched. CDR1 and CDR2 from the germline V gene are MNHEY and SVGEGT. The CDR3 consists of 15 residues. CDR3 amino acids: CASSKLAGGYNEQFF. The CDR3 coding sequence is TGTGCCAGCAGCAAACTAGCGGGAGGGTACAATGAGCAGTTCTTC.

The rearrangement uses TRBV7-9 and TRBJ1-6; no reliable D call. The germline V and J ends were trimmed by 2 bases and 13 bases, with 9 bases remaining between them. Germline V CDR1 and CDR2: SEHNR, FQNEAQ (reference sequence). There are 12 residues in the CDR3. The chain's CDR3 is CASSLSSFPLHF. The CDR3 nucleotides are TGTGCCAGCAGCTTATCGTCCTTTCCCCTCCACTTT.

This clonotype has a handful of counts. This chain uses TRBV7-8 with TRBJ2-7; D call uncertain. V was clipped by 6 bases and J by 6 bases, with 15 bases between them. The CDR3 runs to 13 residues. The germline V gene has CDR1 SGHVS and CDR2 FQNEAQ. CDR3 in amino acids: CASRFTEEIEQYF. The CDR3 bases are TGTGCCAGCAGGTTCACCGAGGAGATCGAGCAGTACTTC.

The chain couples TRBV27 to TRBJ2-2; the D is unclear. CDR3 length equals 14 residues. Trimming took off 6 bases at V and 0 bases at J, with 8 bases between the two ends. Germline lookup yields CDR1 MNHEY and CDR2 SMNVEV (reference sequence). CDR3 coding DNA: TGTGCCAGCAGAGTTGGGACGAACACCGGGGAGCTGTTTTTT. This encodes CASRVGTNTGELFF.

This chain links TRBV28 with TRBJ2-2, with a possible D match to TRBD1 (5 bases). With 5 bases removed from V and 6 bases from J, the gap between germline ends came to 16 bases. The CDR3 consists of 15 residues. Germline values: CDR1 MDHEN, CDR2 SYDVKM. The CDR3 protein is CASSLRPAGPGELFF. Written as DNA, the CDR3 is TGTGCCAGCAGTCTCAGGCCCGCAGGGCCCGGGGAGCTGTTTTTT.